A selection of T cell receptor beta chains follows, all from one sample in a study of blood T cells in healthy people across ages. TCRdb fed the 5' RACE reads into MiXCR, producing one record per CDR3 protein. The sample lists roughly 800,000 distinct CDR3 sequences, around 25% occurring once. The sample was also reused in another study, on T cells of mothers and their children.

Sequencing was performed on blood. The receptors here all came from a boy between 10 and 17 years old in good health. Each CDR3 is given with its conserved first and last residue. D genes are given only for firm matches. For some rows the clone size is stated as once, few or many, or as a class when expanded; others skip it.

cdr3_aa: CASSLGGRWDTEAFF; cdr3_nt: TGTGCCAGCAGTTTAGGAGGCCGGTGGGACACTGAAGCTTTCTTT; j_call: TRBJ1-1; d_call: NA; clone_size: NA; v_call: TRBV6-5
cdr3_aa: CASSYSRGRGLEETQYF; cdr3_nt: TGTGCCAGCAGTTACTCGCGTGGCAGGGGGCTCGAAGAGACCCAGTACTTC; j_call: TRBJ2-5; d_call: TRBD1; clone_size: NA; v_call: TRBV6-5
cdr3_aa: CASSVLAGGDIQYF; cdr3_nt: TGTGCCAGCAGCGTACTAGCGGGGGGTGACATTCAGTACTTC; j_call: TRBJ2-4; d_call: TRBD2; clone_size: NA; v_call: TRBV5-6
cdr3_aa: CASSLGTGGVVEKLFF; cdr3_nt: TGTGCCAGCAGCTTGGGAACAGGGGGCGTAGTTGAAAAACTGTTTTTT; j_call: TRBJ1-4; d_call: TRBD1; clone_size: NA; v_call: TRBV5-8
cdr3_aa: CASRLAATDYNEQFF; cdr3_nt: TGTGCCAGCAGACTAGCGGCCACAGACTACAATGAGCAGTTCTTC; j_call: TRBJ2-1; d_call: TRBD2; clone_size: NA; v_call: TRBV7-3
cdr3_aa: CASSQINTEAFF; cdr3_nt: TGTGCCAGCAGCCAAATTAACACTGAAGCTTTCTTT; j_call: TRBJ1-1; d_call: NA; clone_size: NA; v_call: TRBV3-1
cdr3_aa: CASSYSNVAPDTWLAGVEQYF; cdr3_nt: TGTGCCAGCAGTTACTCGAACGTGGCCCCCGACACGTGGCTAGCGGGAGTCGAGCAGTACTTC; j_call: TRBJ2-7; d_call: TRBD2; clone_size: NA; v_call: TRBV6-5
cdr3_aa: CASSQDQAERSYEQYF; cdr3_nt: TGCGCCAGCAGCCAAGATCAAGCGGAGCGCTCCTACGAGCAGTACTTC; j_call: TRBJ2-7; d_call: NA; clone_size: NA; v_call: TRBV4-1
cdr3_aa: CASSEAFEQYF; cdr3_nt: TGTGCCAGCAGTGAGGCATTCGAGCAGTACTTC; j_call: TRBJ2-7; d_call: NA; clone_size: NA; v_call: TRBV6-1
cdr3_aa: CSARSAGANVLTF; cdr3_nt: TGCAGTGCTAGATCAGCTGGGGCCAACGTCCTGACTTTC; j_call: TRBJ2-6; d_call: NA; clone_size: NA; v_call: TRBV20-1
cdr3_aa: CASSGSAGQGATNEKLFF; cdr3_nt: TGTGCCAGCAGTGGCTCGGCGGGACAGGGTGCAACTAATGAAAAACTGTTTTTT; j_call: TRBJ1-4; d_call: TRBD1; clone_size: few; v_call: TRBV12-3/TRBV12-4
cdr3_aa: CASSQEKRGAYEQYF; cdr3_nt: TGCGCCAGCAGCCAAGAGAAGCGGGGGGCCTACGAGCAGTACTTC; j_call: TRBJ2-7; d_call: TRBD2; clone_size: few; v_call: TRBV4-1
cdr3_aa: CASSRSGPWNTEAFF; cdr3_nt: TGTGCCAGCAGCCGATCCGGGCCATGGAACACTGAAGCTTTCTTT; j_call: TRBJ1-1; d_call: NA; clone_size: NA; v_call: TRBV7-2
cdr3_aa: CSVEWLEEETQYF; cdr3_nt: TGCAGCGTTGAATGGCTAGAAGAAGAGACCCAGTACTTC; j_call: TRBJ2-5; d_call: NA; clone_size: NA; v_call: TRBV29-1
cdr3_aa: CASSDREGGELFF; cdr3_nt: TGTGCCAGCAGTGACAGGGAGGGCGGGGAGCTGTTTTTT; j_call: TRBJ2-2; d_call: TRBD2; clone_size: once; v_call: TRBV2
cdr3_aa: CASSSVQVSYEQYF; cdr3_nt: TGTGCCAGCAGCTCCGTCCAAGTTTCCTACGAGCAGTACTTC; j_call: TRBJ2-7; d_call: NA; clone_size: NA; v_call: TRBV7-9
cdr3_aa: CSARETGGRNTEAFF; cdr3_nt: TGCAGTGCTAGAGAGACAGGGGGTCGGAACACTGAAGCTTTCTTT; j_call: TRBJ1-1; d_call: TRBD1; clone_size: NA; v_call: TRBV20-1
cdr3_aa: CAIEGPQWLEIEQFF; cdr3_nt: TGTGCCATCGAGGGACCGCAGTGGTTGGAGATTGAGCAGTTCTTC; j_call: TRBJ2-1; d_call: NA; clone_size: NA; v_call: TRBV12-3/TRBV12-4
cdr3_aa: CASSPDLNSATNEKLFF; cdr3_nt: TGTGCCAGCAGCCCCGACTTAAACAGCGCAACTAATGAAAAACTGTTTTTT; j_call: TRBJ1-4; d_call: NA; clone_size: NA; v_call: TRBV7-9
cdr3_aa: CASSREVLSEAFF; cdr3_nt: TGTGCCAGCAGCCGCGAGGTCCTCTCGGAAGCTTTCTTT; j_call: TRBJ1-1; d_call: NA; clone_size: NA; v_call: TRBV11-3
cdr3_aa: CASSLRGQEGYEQYF; cdr3_nt: TGCGCCAGCAGTTTGCGTGGGCAGGAGGGCTACGAGCAGTACTTC; j_call: TRBJ2-7; d_call: NA; clone_size: few; v_call: TRBV5-1
cdr3_aa: CASSLGTGVYGYTF; cdr3_nt: TGTGCCAGCAGCTTAGGCACCGGTGTCTATGGCTACACCTTC; j_call: TRBJ1-2; d_call: NA; clone_size: few; v_call: TRBV7-2
cdr3_aa: CASSYSSGTRDHYADTQYF; cdr3_nt: TGTGCCAGCAGTTACTCCTCCGGGACTAGAGACCACTATGCAGATACGCAGTATTTT; j_call: TRBJ2-3; d_call: TRBD2; clone_size: few; v_call: TRBV6-5
cdr3_aa: CASSFLGGQPQHF; cdr3_nt: TGTGCCAGCAGTTTTTTGGGGGGGCAGCCCCAGCATTTT; j_call: TRBJ1-5; d_call: NA; clone_size: NA; v_call: TRBV27
cdr3_aa: CASSAVFSGEQFF; cdr3_nt: TGTGCCAGCAGTGCTGTGTTCTCAGGGGAGCAGTTCTTC; j_call: TRBJ2-1; d_call: NA; clone_size: NA; v_call: TRBV6-1
cdr3_aa: CASSLSHEQFF; cdr3_nt: TGTGCCAGCAGCCTAAGCCACGAGCAGTTCTTC; j_call: TRBJ2-1; d_call: NA; clone_size: NA; v_call: TRBV9
cdr3_aa: CASSLDGYGYTF; cdr3_nt: TGTGCCAGCAGCTTAGACGGCTATGGCTACACCTTC; j_call: TRBJ1-2; d_call: NA; clone_size: many; v_call: TRBV7-9
cdr3_aa: CASSQPGTSGDTQYF; cdr3_nt: TGCGCCAGCAGCCAACCGGGGACTAGCGGAGATACGCAGTATTTT; j_call: TRBJ2-3; d_call: TRBD2; clone_size: NA; v_call: TRBV4-1
cdr3_aa: CASSSLRSEQFF; cdr3_nt: TGTGCTAGCAGCTCCCTAAGGTCTGAGCAGTTCTTC; j_call: TRBJ2-1; d_call: NA; clone_size: NA; v_call: TRBV11-2
cdr3_aa: CSARDQGVGWTEAFF; cdr3_nt: TGCAGTGCTAGAGATCAGGGGGTAGGATGGACTGAAGCTTTCTTT; j_call: TRBJ1-1; d_call: TRBD1; clone_size: NA; v_call: TRBV20-1
cdr3_aa: CASSLGLRSQETQYF; cdr3_nt: TGTGCCAGCAGCCTAGGTCTCCGGAGTCAAGAGACCCAGTACTTC; j_call: TRBJ2-5; d_call: NA; clone_size: NA; v_call: TRBV7-2
cdr3_aa: CASSLDGSAGNTIYF; cdr3_nt: TGCGCCAGCAGCTTGGACGGTTCAGCTGGAAACACCATATATTTT; j_call: TRBJ1-3; d_call: NA; clone_size: few; v_call: TRBV5-1
cdr3_aa: CASSQGRGYGYTF; cdr3_nt: TGTGCCAGCAGCCAGGGCCGGGGCTATGGCTACACCTTC; j_call: TRBJ1-2; d_call: NA; clone_size: few; v_call: TRBV14
cdr3_aa: CASSSGQATNEKLFF; cdr3_nt: TGTGCCAGCAGCTCCGGACAGGCAACTAATGAAAAACTGTTTTTT; j_call: TRBJ1-4; d_call: TRBD1; clone_size: NA; v_call: TRBV7-6
cdr3_aa: CASSPPTSSYEQYF; cdr3_nt: TGTGCCAGCAGTCCCCCGACTAGTTCCTACGAGCAGTACTTC; j_call: TRBJ2-7; d_call: NA; clone_size: many; v_call: TRBV18
cdr3_aa: CASSLGRDRGGDEQFF; cdr3_nt: TGTGCCAGCAGTCTCGGCCGGGACAGGGGAGGGGATGAGCAGTTCTTC; j_call: TRBJ2-1; d_call: TRBD1; clone_size: NA; v_call: TRBV12-3/TRBV12-4
cdr3_aa: CATMGFVGTGSSYEQFF; cdr3_nt: TGCGCCACCATGGGCTTCGTGGGTACGGGATCATCTTATGAGCAGTTCTTC; j_call: TRBJ2-1; d_call: NA; clone_size: NA; v_call: TRBV10-1
cdr3_aa: CASSPHLAGEDTGELFF; cdr3_nt: TGTGCCAGCAGCCCCCACCTCGCGGGAGAGGACACCGGGGAGCTGTTTTTT; j_call: TRBJ2-2; d_call: TRBD2; clone_size: NA; v_call: TRBV7-9
cdr3_aa: CASSSDERSTEAFF; cdr3_nt: TGTGCCAGCAGTTCTGACGAAAGGAGCACTGAAGCTTTCTTT; j_call: TRBJ1-1; d_call: NA; clone_size: NA; v_call: TRBV6-1
cdr3_aa: CSVKSGDTQYF; cdr3_nt: TGCAGCGTTAAATCTGGAGATACGCAGTATTTT; j_call: TRBJ2-3; d_call: NA; clone_size: NA; v_call: TRBV29-1
cdr3_aa: CATSRGNTGELFF; cdr3_nt: TGTGCCACCAGCAGAGGGAACACCGGGGAGCTGTTTTTT; j_call: TRBJ2-2; d_call: NA; clone_size: few; v_call: TRBV15
cdr3_aa: CASSQGLAAETQYF; cdr3_nt: TGTGCCAGCAGCCAAGGACTAGCCGCAGAGACCCAGTACTTC; j_call: TRBJ2-5; d_call: TRBD2; clone_size: few; v_call: TRBV3-1
cdr3_aa: CAGSPTVMGVSSPLHF; cdr3_nt: TGTGCCGGCAGCCCTACAGTGATGGGGGTCTCTTCACCCCTCCACTTT; j_call: TRBJ1-6; d_call: NA; clone_size: NA; v_call: TRBV4-2
cdr3_aa: CSAWGLADYSSYEQYF; cdr3_nt: TGCAGCGCCTGGGGACTAGCGGACTATTCTAGCTACGAGCAGTACTTC; j_call: TRBJ2-7; d_call: TRBD2; clone_size: NA; v_call: TRBV29-1
cdr3_aa: CASGWGLEEKLFF; cdr3_nt: TGTGCCAGCGGGTGGGGTTTAGAGGAAAAACTGTTTTTT; j_call: TRBJ1-4; d_call: NA; clone_size: NA; v_call: TRBV12-3/TRBV12-4
cdr3_aa: CATSSAGSYNEQFF; cdr3_nt: TGCGCCACCTCGTCGGCAGGCTCCTACAATGAGCAGTTCTTC; j_call: TRBJ2-1; d_call: NA; clone_size: NA; v_call: TRBV5-1
cdr3_aa: CAIRTDGYNEQFF; cdr3_nt: TGTGCCATCCGGACGGACGGCTACAATGAGCAGTTCTTC; j_call: TRBJ2-1; d_call: NA; clone_size: few; v_call: TRBV10-3
cdr3_aa: CASSFSRTGYEQYF; cdr3_nt: TGTGCCAGCAGTTTCTCTAGGACAGGCTACGAGCAGTACTTC; j_call: TRBJ2-7; d_call: TRBD1; clone_size: many; v_call: TRBV28
cdr3_aa: CASSLATHNEQFF; cdr3_nt: TGTGCCAGCAGTCTCGCAACCCACAATGAGCAGTTCTTC; j_call: TRBJ2-1; d_call: NA; clone_size: NA; v_call: TRBV6-5
cdr3_aa: CASSSATSESSETQYF; cdr3_nt: TGTGCCAGCAGCTCAGCGACTAGCGAGAGCTCAGAGACCCAGTACTTC; j_call: TRBJ2-5; d_call: TRBD2; clone_size: few; v_call: TRBV28
cdr3_aa: CASSLGLGKETQYF; cdr3_nt: TGTGCCAGCAGTTTAGGTCTTGGAAAAGAGACCCAGTACTTC; j_call: TRBJ2-5; d_call: NA; clone_size: few; v_call: TRBV28
cdr3_aa: CASSRPSGLAGGTQYF; cdr3_nt: TGTGCCAGCAGCCGACCCAGCGGACTAGCGGGCGGTACGCAGTATTTT; j_call: TRBJ2-3; d_call: TRBD2; clone_size: NA; v_call: TRBV12-3/TRBV12-4
cdr3_aa: CSVTQTERLETQYF; cdr3_nt: TGCAGCGTTACCCAAACGGAACGATTAGAGACCCAGTACTTC; j_call: TRBJ2-5; d_call: NA; clone_size: few; v_call: TRBV29-1
cdr3_aa: CASSQGAEKLFF; cdr3_nt: TGTGCCAGCAGTCAGGGGGCTGAAAAACTGTTTTTT; j_call: TRBJ1-4; d_call: TRBD1; clone_size: few; v_call: TRBV6-5
cdr3_aa: CASSFTGTTGELFF; cdr3_nt: TGCGCCAGCAGCTTCACGGGTACGACCGGGGAGCTGTTTTTT; j_call: TRBJ2-2; d_call: NA; clone_size: few; v_call: TRBV5-1
cdr3_aa: CSAQRTSGGPPTDTQYF; cdr3_nt: TGCAGTGCACAGCGGACTAGCGGGGGCCCTCCCACAGATACGCAGTATTTT; j_call: TRBJ2-3; d_call: TRBD2; clone_size: NA; v_call: TRBV20-1
cdr3_aa: CSAPGQGLYEQFF; cdr3_nt: TGCAGTGCCCCCGGGCAGGGTCTTTATGAGCAGTTCTTC; j_call: TRBJ2-1; d_call: NA; clone_size: NA; v_call: TRBV20-1